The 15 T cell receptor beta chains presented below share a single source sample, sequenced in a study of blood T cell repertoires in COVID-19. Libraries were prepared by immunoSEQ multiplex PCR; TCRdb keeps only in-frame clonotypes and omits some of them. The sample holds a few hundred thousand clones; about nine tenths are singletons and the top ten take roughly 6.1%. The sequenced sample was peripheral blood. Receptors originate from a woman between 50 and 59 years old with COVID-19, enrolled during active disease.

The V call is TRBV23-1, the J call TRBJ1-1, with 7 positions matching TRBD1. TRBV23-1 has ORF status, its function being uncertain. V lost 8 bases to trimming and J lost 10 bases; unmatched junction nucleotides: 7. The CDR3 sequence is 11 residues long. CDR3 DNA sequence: TGCGCCAGCGACAAACAGGGGCCAGCTTTCTTT. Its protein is CASDKQGPAFF.

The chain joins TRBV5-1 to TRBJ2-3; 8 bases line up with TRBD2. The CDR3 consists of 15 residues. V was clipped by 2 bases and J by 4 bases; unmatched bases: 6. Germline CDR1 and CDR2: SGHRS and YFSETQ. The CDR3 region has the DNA TGCGCCAGCAGCTTTCAAGCGGGAGTGGCAGATACGCAGTATTTT. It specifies CASSFQAGVADTQYF. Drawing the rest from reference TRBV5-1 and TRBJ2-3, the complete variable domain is KAGVTQTPRYLIKTRGQQVTLSCSPISGHRSVSWYQQTPGQGLQFLFEYFSETQRNKGNFPGRFSGRQFSNSRSEMNVSTLELGDSALYLCASSFQAGVADTQYFGPGTRLTVL.

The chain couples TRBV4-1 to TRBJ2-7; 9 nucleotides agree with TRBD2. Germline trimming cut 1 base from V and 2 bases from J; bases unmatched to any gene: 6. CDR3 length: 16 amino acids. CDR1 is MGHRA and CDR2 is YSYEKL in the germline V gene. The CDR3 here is CASSQGVLAGTYEQYF. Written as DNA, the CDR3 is TGCGCCAGCAGCCAAGGAGTTCTAGCGGGGACCTACGAGCAGTACTTC.

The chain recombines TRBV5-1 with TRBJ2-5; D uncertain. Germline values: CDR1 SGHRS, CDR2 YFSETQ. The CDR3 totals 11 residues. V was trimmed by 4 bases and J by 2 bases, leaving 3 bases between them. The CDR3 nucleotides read TGCGCCAGCAGCGTACAAGAGACCCAGTACTTC. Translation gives CASSVQETQYF.

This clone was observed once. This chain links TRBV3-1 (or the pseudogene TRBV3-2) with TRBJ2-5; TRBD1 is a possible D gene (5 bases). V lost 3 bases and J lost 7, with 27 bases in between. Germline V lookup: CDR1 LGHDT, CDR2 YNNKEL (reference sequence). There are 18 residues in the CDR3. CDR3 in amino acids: CASSHVGGPREGRRTQYF. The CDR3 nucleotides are TGTGCCAGCAGCCACGTCGGCGGCCCCAGGGAAGGCAGGCGGACCCAGTACTTC.

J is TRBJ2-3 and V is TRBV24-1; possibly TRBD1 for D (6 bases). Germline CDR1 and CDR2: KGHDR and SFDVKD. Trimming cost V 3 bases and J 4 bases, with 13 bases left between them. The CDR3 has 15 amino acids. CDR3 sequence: CATSDAGDKADTQYF. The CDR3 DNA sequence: TGTGCCACCAGTGATGCCGGGGACAAGGCAGATACGCAGTATTTT.

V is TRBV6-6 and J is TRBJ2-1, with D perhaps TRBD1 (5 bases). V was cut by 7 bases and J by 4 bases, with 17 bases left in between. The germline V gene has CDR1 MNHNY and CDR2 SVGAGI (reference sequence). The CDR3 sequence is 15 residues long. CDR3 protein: CASTFTGEGYNEQFF. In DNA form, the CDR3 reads TGTGCCAGCACATTTACAGGCGAAGGGTACAATGAGCAGTTCTTC.

CDR3 protein: CASSLLVARGTYEQFF. Here the CDR3 DNA reads TGTGCCAGCAGCTTACTAGTCGCCAGGGGCACGTATGAGCAGTTCTTC. V and J are TRBV7-9 and TRBJ2-1, with D tentatively TRBD1 (6 bases). The germline V gene has CDR1 SEHNR and CDR2 FQNEAQ (reference sequence). Trimming pared 2 bases from V and 8 bases from J, leaving 19 bases between. There are 16 residues in the CDR3.

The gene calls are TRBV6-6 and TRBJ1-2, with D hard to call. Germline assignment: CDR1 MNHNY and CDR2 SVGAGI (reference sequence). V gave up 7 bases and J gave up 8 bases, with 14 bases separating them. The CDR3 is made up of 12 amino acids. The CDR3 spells CASTEGGLGYTF. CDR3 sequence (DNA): TGTGCCAGCACGGAGGGAGGCCTGGGCTACACCTTC.

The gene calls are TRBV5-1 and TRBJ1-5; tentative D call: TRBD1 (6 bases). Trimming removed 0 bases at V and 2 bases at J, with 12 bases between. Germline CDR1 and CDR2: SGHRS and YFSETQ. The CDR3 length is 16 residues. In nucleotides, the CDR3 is TGCGCCAGCAGCTTGGAAGGGGGGGCGCGCAATCAGCCCCAGCATTTT. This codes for CASSLEGGARNQPQHF. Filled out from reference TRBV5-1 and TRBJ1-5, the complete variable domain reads KAGVTQTPRYLIKTRGQQVTLSCSPISGHRSVSWYQQTPGQGLQFLFEYFSETQRNKGNFPGRFSGRQFSNSRSEMNVSTLELGDSALYLCASSLEGGARNQPQHFGDGTRLSIL.

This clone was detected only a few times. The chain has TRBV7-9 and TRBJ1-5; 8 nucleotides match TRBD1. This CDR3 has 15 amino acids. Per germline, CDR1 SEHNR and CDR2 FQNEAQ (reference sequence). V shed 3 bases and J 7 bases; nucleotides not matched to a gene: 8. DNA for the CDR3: TGTGCCAGCAGCTTCTCGGGGACAGGTAGACAGCCCCAGCATTTT. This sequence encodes CASSFSGTGRQPQHF.

CDR3 bases: TGTGCCAGCAGCTTAGATCTGGCAGAATTTAACACCGGGGAGCTGTTTTTT. Translation: CASSLDLAEFNTGELFF. The chain couples TRBV11-2 to TRBJ2-2; D uncertain. V was pared by 0 bases and J by 2 bases, with 13 bases between. Germline CDR1 is SGHAT and CDR2 is FQNNGV. There are 17 residues in the CDR3.

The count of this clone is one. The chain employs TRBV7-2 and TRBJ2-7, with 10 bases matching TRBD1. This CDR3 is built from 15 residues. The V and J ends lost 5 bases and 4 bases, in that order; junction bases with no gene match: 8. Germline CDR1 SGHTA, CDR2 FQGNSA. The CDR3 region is CASSLGQGIGYEQYF. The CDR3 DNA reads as TGTGCCAGCAGCCTGGGACAGGGGATAGGGTACGAGCAGTACTTC.

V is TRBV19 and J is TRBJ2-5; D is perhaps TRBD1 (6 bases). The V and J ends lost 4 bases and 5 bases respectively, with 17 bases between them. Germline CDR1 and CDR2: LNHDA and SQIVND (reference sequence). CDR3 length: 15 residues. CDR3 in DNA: TGTGCCAGTAGTACGACAACAGGGAGACGCGAGACCCAGTACTTC. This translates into CASSTTTGRRETQYF.

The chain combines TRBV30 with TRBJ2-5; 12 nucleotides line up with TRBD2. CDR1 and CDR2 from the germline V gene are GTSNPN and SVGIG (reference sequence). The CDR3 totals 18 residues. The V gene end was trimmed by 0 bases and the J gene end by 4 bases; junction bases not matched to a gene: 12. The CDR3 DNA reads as TGTGCCTGGAGTGTCGGACTAGCGGGATGTAGGAGCCGAGAGACCCAGTACTTC. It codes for CAWSVGLAGCRSRETQYF.